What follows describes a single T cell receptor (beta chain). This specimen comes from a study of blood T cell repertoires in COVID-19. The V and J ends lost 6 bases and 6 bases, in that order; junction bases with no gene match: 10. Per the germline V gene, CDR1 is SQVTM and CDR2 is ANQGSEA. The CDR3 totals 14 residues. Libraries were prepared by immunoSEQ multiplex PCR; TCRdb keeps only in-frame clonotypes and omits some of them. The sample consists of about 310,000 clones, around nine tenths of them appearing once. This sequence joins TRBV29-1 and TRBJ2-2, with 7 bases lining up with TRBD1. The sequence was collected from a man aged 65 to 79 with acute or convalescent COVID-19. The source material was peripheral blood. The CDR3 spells CSVTPEGAPGELFF. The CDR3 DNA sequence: TGCAGCGTAACCCCTGAGGGGGCCCCCGGGGAGCTGTTTTTT.